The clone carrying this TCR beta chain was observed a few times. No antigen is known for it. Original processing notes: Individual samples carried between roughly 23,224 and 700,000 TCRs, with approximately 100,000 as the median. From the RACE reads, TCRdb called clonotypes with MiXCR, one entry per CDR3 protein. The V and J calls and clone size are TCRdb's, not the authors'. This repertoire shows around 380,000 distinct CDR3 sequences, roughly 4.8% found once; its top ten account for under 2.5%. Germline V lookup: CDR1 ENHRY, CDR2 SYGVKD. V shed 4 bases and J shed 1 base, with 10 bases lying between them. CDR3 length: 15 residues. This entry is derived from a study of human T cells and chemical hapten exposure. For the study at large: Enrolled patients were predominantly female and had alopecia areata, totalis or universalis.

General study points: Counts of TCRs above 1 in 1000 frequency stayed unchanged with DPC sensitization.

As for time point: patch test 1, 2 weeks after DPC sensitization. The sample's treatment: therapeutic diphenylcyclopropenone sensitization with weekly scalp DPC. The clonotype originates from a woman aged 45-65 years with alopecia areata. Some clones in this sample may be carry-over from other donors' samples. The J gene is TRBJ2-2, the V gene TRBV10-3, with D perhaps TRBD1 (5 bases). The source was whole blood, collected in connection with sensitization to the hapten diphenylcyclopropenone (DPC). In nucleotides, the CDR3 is TGTGCCATCAGTGCCACAGGCTTGAACACCGGGGAGCTGTTTTTT. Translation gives CAISATGLNTGELFF.